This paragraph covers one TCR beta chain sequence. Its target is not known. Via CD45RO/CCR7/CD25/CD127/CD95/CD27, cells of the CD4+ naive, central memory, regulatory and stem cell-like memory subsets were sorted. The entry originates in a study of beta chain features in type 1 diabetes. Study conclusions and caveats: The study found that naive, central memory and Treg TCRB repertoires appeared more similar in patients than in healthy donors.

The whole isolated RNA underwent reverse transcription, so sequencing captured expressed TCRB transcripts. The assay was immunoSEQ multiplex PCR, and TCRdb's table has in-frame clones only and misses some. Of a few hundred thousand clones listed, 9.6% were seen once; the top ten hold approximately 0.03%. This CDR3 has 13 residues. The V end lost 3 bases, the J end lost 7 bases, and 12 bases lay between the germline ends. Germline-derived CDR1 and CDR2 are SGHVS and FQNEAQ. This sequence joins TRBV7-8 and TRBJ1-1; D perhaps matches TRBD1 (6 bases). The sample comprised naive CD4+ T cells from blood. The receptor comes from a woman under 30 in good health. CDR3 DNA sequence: TGTGCCAGCAGCTTCTCGGGGGGGCTTGAAGCTTTCTTT. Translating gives CASSFSGGLEAFF.